The rows below give T cell receptor beta chains drawn from one sample of a study of blood T cell repertoires in COVID-19. Measured with immunoSEQ multiplex PCR; TCRdb has only the in-frame clones, and not every one. The sample includes around 420,000 clones, around 90% of them seen just once. The sample consisted of PBMCs or T cells enriched from blood (not recorded which). The receptors were gathered from a woman in her 40s with acute COVID-19. CDR3s include the opening cysteine and the closing phenylalanine or tryptophan. Each record gives: CDR3 protein, V gene.

CDR3 protein: CASSLRQLGPYEQYF
V gene: TRBV7-9

CDR3 protein: CASSLVPNRGNTEAFF
V gene: TRBV7-9

CDR3 protein: CATSREPGVGTDTQYF
V gene: TRBV15

CDR3 protein: CASSLARGRTGELFF
V gene: TRBV7-9

CDR3 protein: CASSFSGTGDTEAFF
V gene: TRBV7-9

CDR3 protein: CSVEGSSGAGEQYF
V gene: TRBV29-1

CDR3 protein: CASSPPAGAGEQYF
V gene: TRBV18

CDR3 protein: CAISESGPGDYTF
V gene: TRBV10-3

CDR3 protein: CASSSDGNTIYF
V gene: TRBV6-5

CDR3 protein: CASSPGTPAYEQYF
V gene: TRBV9

CDR3 protein: CASSTGQGAPLHF
V gene: TRBV19

CDR3 protein: CASSQEPTDNQPQHF
V gene: TRBV4-1

CDR3 protein: CASTLGLNTEAFF
V gene: TRBV7-8

CDR3 protein: CASSESGTGANVLTF
V gene: TRBV6-1

CDR3 protein: CASSLGGTTGQPQHF
V gene: TRBV5-1

CDR3 protein: CASGDISSYNSPLHF
V gene: TRBV6-6

CDR3 protein: CASSFPGQGRKAYF
V gene: TRBV27

CDR3 protein: CASSRPGLAGGMYYEQYF
V gene: TRBV21-1

CDR3 protein: CAISDYEGMNTEAFF
V gene: TRBV10-3